Here is one T cell receptor beta chain with its context. From the RT-PCR reads, TCRdb called clonotypes with MiXCR, one entry per CDR3 protein. The table includes some 960,000 distinct CDR3 sequences, about a sixth detected once. These data belong to a study of patients and donors after allogeneic stem cell transplantation. The V gene lost 1 base and the J gene lost 3 bases, with 22 bases spanning the gap. Per germline, CDR1 SQVTM and CDR2 ANQGSEA. CDR3 length equals 17 residues. This chain joins TRBV29-1 and TRBJ2-7; maybe TRBD1 (6 bases). The sample consisted of blood, either unsorted or a sorted T cell fraction (not recorded which). This clonotype was obtained from a human donor who was either an allogeneic HSCT recipient or a stem cell or donor lymphocyte infusion donor (not recorded which). It is not recorded whose cells these are; they may come from a transplant donor. CDR3: CSVEGFGSSLDSYEQYF. CDR3 DNA: TGCAGCGTTGAAGGCTTCGGGTCGAGCCTGGACAGCTACGAGCAGTACTTC.